This T cell receptor beta chain was documented in a study of blood T cell repertoires in COVID-19. The assay was immunoSEQ multiplex PCR, and TCRdb's table has in-frame clones only and misses some. There are about 200,000 clones in the sample; around 84% occur only once, and about 20% lies in the top ten. Germline V lookup: CDR1 LGHDT, CDR2 YNNKEL (reference sequence). Trimming took 4 bases from V and 3 from J; bases not matched to a gene: 5. The CDR3 loop spans 15 amino acids. The V and J genes are TRBV3-1 (or the pseudogene TRBV3-2) and TRBJ2-3; 9 bases are a match to TRBD2. The source of this sequence is a human donor in a cohort sampled during active COVID-19. The specimen was peripheral blood. The CDR3 sequence is CASSLTSGSTDTQYF. The DNA for the CDR3 is TGTGCCAGCAGCCTAACTAGCGGGTCAACAGATACGCAGTATTTT.